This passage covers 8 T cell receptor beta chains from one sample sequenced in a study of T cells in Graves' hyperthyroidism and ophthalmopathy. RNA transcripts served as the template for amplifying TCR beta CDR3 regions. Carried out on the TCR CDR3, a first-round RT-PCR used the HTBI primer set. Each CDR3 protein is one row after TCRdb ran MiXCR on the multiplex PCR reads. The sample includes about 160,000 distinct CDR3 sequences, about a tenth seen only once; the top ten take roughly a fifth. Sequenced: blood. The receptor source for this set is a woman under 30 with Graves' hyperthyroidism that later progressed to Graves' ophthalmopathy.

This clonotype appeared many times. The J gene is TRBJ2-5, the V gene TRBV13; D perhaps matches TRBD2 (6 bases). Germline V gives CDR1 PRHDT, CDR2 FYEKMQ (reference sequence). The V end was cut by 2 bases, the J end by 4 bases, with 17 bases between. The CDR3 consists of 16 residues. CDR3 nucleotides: TGTGCCAGCAGCTTATCAGTAGCGGAGGGGAGAGAGACCCAGTACTTC. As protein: CASSLSVAEGRETQYF.

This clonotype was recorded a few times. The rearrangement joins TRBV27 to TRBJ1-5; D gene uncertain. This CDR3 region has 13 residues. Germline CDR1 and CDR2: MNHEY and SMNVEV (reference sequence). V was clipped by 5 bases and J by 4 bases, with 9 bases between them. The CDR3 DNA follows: TGTGCCAGCAGTCCCGTTCCTAATCAGCCCCAGCATTTT. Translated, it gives CASSPVPNQPQHF.

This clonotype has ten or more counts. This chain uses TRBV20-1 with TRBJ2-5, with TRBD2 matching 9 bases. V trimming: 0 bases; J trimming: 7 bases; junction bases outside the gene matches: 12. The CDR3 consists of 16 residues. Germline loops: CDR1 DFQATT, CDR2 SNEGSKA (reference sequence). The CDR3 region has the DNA TGCAGTGCTAGAGATTTTACCTCGGGACTAGCTGTGACCCAGTACTTC. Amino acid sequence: CSARDFTSGLAVTQYF.

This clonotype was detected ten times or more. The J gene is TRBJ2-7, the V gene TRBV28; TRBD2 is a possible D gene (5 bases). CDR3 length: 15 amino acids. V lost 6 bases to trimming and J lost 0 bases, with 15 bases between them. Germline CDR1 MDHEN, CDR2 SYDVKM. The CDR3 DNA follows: TGTGCCAGCAGACTCGGACTGCACTCCTCCTACGAGCAGTACTTC. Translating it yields CASRLGLHSSYEQYF.

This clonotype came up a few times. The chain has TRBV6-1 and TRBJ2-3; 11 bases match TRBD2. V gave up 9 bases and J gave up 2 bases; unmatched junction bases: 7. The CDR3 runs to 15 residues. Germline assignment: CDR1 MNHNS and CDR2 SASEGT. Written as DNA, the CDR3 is TGTGCCAGTAAGACTAGCGGGACGATCACAGATACGCAGTATTTT. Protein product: CASKTSGTITDTQYF.

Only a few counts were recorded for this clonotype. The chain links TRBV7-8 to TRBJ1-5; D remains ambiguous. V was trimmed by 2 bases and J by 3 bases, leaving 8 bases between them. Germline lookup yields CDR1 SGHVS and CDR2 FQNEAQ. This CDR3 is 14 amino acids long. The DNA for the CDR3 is TGTGCCAGCAGCTTAACAGCATTCAATCAGCCCCAGCATTTT. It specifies CASSLTAFNQPQHF.

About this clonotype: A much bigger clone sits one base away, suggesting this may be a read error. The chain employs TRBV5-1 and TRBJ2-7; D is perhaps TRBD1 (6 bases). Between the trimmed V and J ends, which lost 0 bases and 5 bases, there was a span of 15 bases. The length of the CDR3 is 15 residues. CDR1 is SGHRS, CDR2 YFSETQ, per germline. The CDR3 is CASSLDPGAIDEQYF. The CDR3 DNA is TGCGCCAGCAGCTTGGACCCAGGGGCCATCGACGAGCAGTACTTC. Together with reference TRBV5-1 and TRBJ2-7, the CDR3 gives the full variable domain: KAGVTQTPRYLIKTRGQQVTLSCSPISGHRSVSWYQQTPGQGLQFLFEYFSETQRNKGNFPGRFSGRQFSNSRSEMNVSTLELGDSALYLCASSLDPGAIDEQYFGPGTRLTVT.

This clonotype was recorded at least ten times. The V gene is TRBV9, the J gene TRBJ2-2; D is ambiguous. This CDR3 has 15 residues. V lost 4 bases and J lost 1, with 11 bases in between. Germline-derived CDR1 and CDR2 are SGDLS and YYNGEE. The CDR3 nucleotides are TGTGCCAGCAGCCCCGGGCCCGTGAACACCGGGGAGCTGTTTTTT. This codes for CASSPGPVNTGELFF. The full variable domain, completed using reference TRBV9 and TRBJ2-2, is DSGVTQTPKHLITATGQRVTLRCSPRSGDLSVYWYQQSLDQGLQFLIQYYNGEERAKGNILERFSAQQFPDLHSELNLSSLELGDSALYFCASSPGPVNTGELFFGEGSRLTVL.